The TCR beta chain described here comes from a study of shared clonotypes between healthy human individuals. Trimming left V 0 bases short and J 7 bases short, with 7 bases between. This CDR3 is built from 11 residues. Germline V gives CDR1 GTSNPN, CDR2 SVGIG (reference sequence). Deep-level settings were used for running the assay. Sequencing was performed with immunoSEQ multiplex PCR; in TCRdb, only in-frame clones are kept and a portion is missing. Among around 1,100,000 clones listed, approximately 80% were seen once. Points from the study as a whole: Among donors, clonotype sharing was expected to be affected by sequencing depth. Having only a few donors restricted how much genetic and exposure-history diversity was captured.

To note about this clone: Its matching antigen is unknown.

Sequenced sample: memory CD4+ T cells from PBMCs. Specified subset: CD45RA-negative fraction. This chain connects TRBV30 to TRBJ2-7, with no clear D. This receptor was taken from a man between 18 and 35 years old in good health. Some clones in this sample may be carry-over from other donors' samples. The CDR3 reads CAWSVGWEQYF. The CDR3 coding sequence is TGTGCCTGGAGTGTAGGGTGGGAGCAGTACTTC.